The rows below give T cell receptor beta chains drawn from one sample of a study of blood T cells in healthy people across ages. From the 5' RACE reads, TCRdb called clonotypes with MiXCR, one entry per CDR3 protein. The sample contains 1.5 million to 2 million distinct CDR3 sequences, roughly 49% of which appear only once. The sample taken for sequencing was blood. These receptors came from a woman aged 40 to 50 in good health. CDR3s include the opening cysteine and the closing phenylalanine or tryptophan. Fields, in order: CDR3 length, V gene, CDR3 protein.

>15|TRBV7-2
CASSKMGGQQETQYF
>14|TRBV4-3
CASSQVGGADTQYF
>15|TRBV7-2
CASSLDGSSTDTQYF
>13|TRBV29-1
CSVAPRESSEAFF
>15|TRBV6-6
CASGSYGTGDEKLFF
>14|TRBV29-1
CSVVDWTKNYGYTF
>14|TRBV5-1
CASSFSDRDYGYTF
>12|TRBV7-2
CASSAAGGFKHF
>16|TRBV20-1
CSARDWTGSSYNEQFF
>17|TRBV28
CASTGAQGISGANVLTF
>13|TRBV6-5
CASSSARDSPLHF
>15|TRBV20-1
CSARDQGGPHNEQFF
>14|TRBV6-1
CASRNRGSVKTQYF
>12|TRBV7-9
CASTGRSPEQYF
>14|TRBV5-1
CASSSTASFNTQYF
>16|TRBV5-1
CASSLGSRTGYNEQFF
>13|TRBV20-1
CSASREDTDTQYF
>14|TRBV2
CASSENMGASGYTF
>13|TRBV9
CASSVDGAYEQYF
>18|TRBV5-6
CASSLLRANGDLTDTQYF
>12|TRBV15
CATSRVRDVLTF
>17|TRBV5-1
CASSPNLAGGQVETQYF
>13|TRBV28
CASSSPRVETQYF
>13|TRBV7-8
CASSLSSSDTQYF
>16|TRBV18
CASSPRGQGVDQPQHF
>19|TRBV9
CASSVATHWDRGRGRRYTF
>17|TRBV20-1
CSARDPSGGAAWSEQFF
>16|TRBV7-2
CASSLPGLAVQETQYF
>13|TRBV27
CASKGFYSSPLHF
>17|TRBV29-1
CSVESVKDRGDSYEQYF
>15|TRBV20-1
CSARGTTSDHGEQFF
>15|TRBV7-3
CASAPGGTAKNIQYF
>15|TRBV6-6
CASSTTRDINYGYTF